A selection of T cell receptor beta chains follows, all from one sample in a study of blood T cell repertoires in COVID-19. Some clones are missing from TCRdb's copy, which holds only in-frame ones; the method was immunoSEQ multiplex PCR. The table has around 340,000 clones, about nine tenths seen once; the top ten hold approximately 1%. The sample was PBMCs or T cells enriched from blood (not recorded which). These TCRs come from a woman aged 25 to 39 who had been exposed to COVID-19. Both conserved end residues are part of each CDR3. The order of the fields is V gene, CDR3 length, CDR3 protein.

>TRBV4-1|17
CASSREGTGGDHQPQHF
>TRBV11-2|16
CASSLGPGLGGYEQYF
>TRBV12-3/TRBV12-4|13
CASSFGGTYEQYF
>TRBV29-1|14
CSVEQGPTRHTQYF
>TRBV4-1|16
CASSQEGPSGSYEQYF
>TRBV19|13
CASSRTGNYEQYF
>TRBV9|15
CASSVAAGVNEKLFF
>TRBV14|15
CASSQAGRAGNTIYF
>TRBV6-5|15
CASTGTGVNYYEQYF
>TRBV11-2|15
CASSLDPGWNQPQHF
>TRBV2|12
CASGQGNGGYTF
>TRBV7-3|16
CASSPSGTSGFNEQFF
>TRBV28|13
CASSAGIPGELFF
>TRBV15|13
CATSRVYQETQYF
>TRBV13|16
CASSLGKREPYNEQFF
>TRBV27|15
CASSETGLWNTEAFF
>TRBV21-1|18
CASSKGKEDRLSNQPQHF
>TRBV24-1|20
CATSDLGTSGKSPTYNEQFF
>TRBV11-2|16
CASSSLAGVAAAEQFF
>TRBV2|15
CASSVQLGLRAEQYF
>TRBV6-1|19
CASSEVSLFKSYRNQPQHF
>TRBV7-9|16
CASTPGLAGSTDTQYF
>TRBV15|19
CATSRETGLANYPYNEQFF
>TRBV3-1/TRBV3-2|17
CASSRGTSGRGQYEQYF